This TCR beta chain was observed in a study of blood T cell repertoires in COVID-19. Overall study context: Donors in the United States, Italy and Spain gave samples during acute or convalescent COVID-19. PBMCs, B-cell-depleted T cells, or T cells provided the cDNA or gDNA that made up the material.

This clone has only a few counts. Seattle patients were enrolled during active infection and followed longitudinally. CDR3 length equals 18 residues. With 5 bases clipped from V and 5 bases from J, the junction kept 16 bases outside the gene matches. In germline, CDR1 is SEHNR, CDR2 FQNEAQ (reference sequence). Authors' analysis steps: Amplification of reference gene primers was used by the study to estimate nucleated cell counts. Method: immunoSEQ multiplex PCR; TCRdb's copy keeps in-frame clones and lacks some. From that table come the V and J calls and clone size; the DNA was used to work out D and trimming. The table shows over 150,000 clones, with roughly 81% occurring only once.

This chain uses TRBV7-9 with TRBJ2-5; 11 bases are shared with TRBD2. This receptor was taken from a woman older than 75 with COVID-19, enrolled during active disease. Source material: peripheral blood. In DNA, the CDR3 is TGTGCCAGCAGCCGACCCCGACGTACTAGCGGGGGTGAGGAGACCCAGTACTTC. Amino acid sequence: CASSRPRRTSGGEETQYF.